The 25 T cell receptor beta chains in this list originate from one sample, sequenced in a study of T cell repertoires in cytomegalovirus infection. TCRdb redid the calling of the reads with MiXCR, one entry per CDR3 protein. This sample has 200,000 or so distinct CDR3 sequences, with approximately 20% found just once. Sample: PBMCs. The receptors were sampled from a human donor in good health (CMV status not recorded). Some clones in this sample may be carry-over from other donors' samples.

This chain connects TRBV23-1 to TRBJ1-5; no reliable D call. TRBV23-1 is an open reading frame, and its role is uncertain. The CDR3 extends over 17 amino acids. V gave up 4 bases and J gave up 4 bases, with 20 bases separating them. The CDR3 nucleotides are TGCGCCAGCAGTCTAACACAGCAAAACGACTCGAATCAGCCCCAGCATTTT. Translated, it gives CASSLTQQNDSNQPQHF.

This clonotype showed up many times. This sequence joins TRBV12-3 or TRBV12-4 and TRBJ2-4; 7 bases match TRBD1. J gave up 1 base and V 6 bases, and 15 bases lay outside the gene matches. The CDR3 length is 18 residues. CDR3 sequence: CASSPTSTGNMAKNIQYF. The CDR3 nucleotides are TGTGCCAGCAGCCCCACCTCGACAGGGAACATGGCCAAAAACATTCAGTACTTC.

The sample holds a few counts of this clonotype. The V call is TRBV7-3, the J call TRBJ1-1; 8 bases agree with TRBD1. Germline lookup yields CDR1 SGHTA and CDR2 FQGTGA. The CDR3 consists of 13 residues. J gave up 3 bases and V 5 bases, and 2 bases lay outside the gene matches. The CDR3 DNA is TGTGCCAGCAGCGAGGACAGGGACACTGAAGCTTTCTTT. Protein product: CASSEDRDTEAFF.

This clonotype turned up a few times. This chain uses TRBV7-8 with TRBJ2-5; D might be TRBD1 or TRBD2, each matching 6 bases. CDR1 is SGHVS, CDR2 FQNEAQ, per germline. The CDR3 is made up of 16 amino acids. Trimming left V 5 bases short and J 4 bases short, with 20 bases between. The CDR3 DNA reads TGTGCCAGCAGCAGAGAGACAGGAGGGTATGGAGAGACCCAGTACTTC. This sequence encodes CASSRETGGYGETQYF.

The V gene is TRBV7-2, the J gene TRBJ2-2; D unresolved. The CDR3 sequence is 14 residues long. V was cut by 0 bases and J by 7 bases, with 9 bases left in between. The germline V gene encodes CDR1 SGHTA and CDR2 FQGNSA. The CDR3 loop is CASSLAPSGGELFF. DNA of the CDR3: TGTGCCAGCAGCTTAGCCCCCTCCGGCGGGGAGCTGTTTTTT.

CDR3 in amino acids: CASSLNAGEQAGNIQYF. CDR3 coding DNA: TGTGCCAGCAGCCTAAACGCGGGAGAACAGGCGGGGAACATTCAGTACTTC. The chain has TRBV27 and TRBJ2-4, with 7 bases lining up with TRBD2. The length of the CDR3 is 17 residues. Trimming at V came to 6 bases and at J to 7 bases, leaving 18 bases not matched to a gene. Per the germline V gene, CDR1 is MNHEY and CDR2 is SMNVEV (reference sequence).

This clonotype was seen repeatedly, ten times or more. The genes are TRBV7-8 and TRBJ1-5; tentative D call: TRBD1 (6 bases). V was trimmed by 0 bases and J by 6 bases, leaving 12 bases between them. CDR3 length: 15 amino acids. Per the germline V gene, CDR1 is SGHVS and CDR2 is FQNEAQ. The CDR3 nucleotides read TGTGCCAGCAGCTTAGCGGGGGGGCGCGGTCAGCCCCAGCATTTT. Translating gives CASSLAGGRGQPQHF.

There are many counts of this clonotype. This chain connects TRBV6-6 to TRBJ2-3, with D uncertain. Trimming took 11 bases from V and 4 from J, leaving 13 bases between them. Germline values: CDR1 MNHNY, CDR2 SVGAGI (reference sequence). The CDR3 extends over 12 amino acids. CDR3 protein: CAALRPPDTQYF. The CDR3 nucleotides read TGTGCCGCCCTACGACCACCAGATACGCAGTATTTT.

J is TRBJ1-3 and V is TRBV4-3; D not certain. V was pared by 0 bases and J by 4 bases, with 13 bases between. This CDR3 has 16 amino acids. Germline lookup yields CDR1 LGHNA and CDR2 YSLEER. CDR3 DNA sequence: TGCGCCAGCAGCCAAGATAGTTTGGGTGGCGGAAACACCATATATTTT. As protein: CASSQDSLGGGNTIYF.

As DNA, the CDR3 is TGTGCCAGTAATACCGGGACTAGTTGGGGTGAGCAGTTCTTC. Its protein product is CASNTGTSWGEQFF. The V and J genes are TRBV28 and TRBJ2-1; 8 nucleotides align to TRBD2. Germline trimming cut 9 bases from V and 9 bases from J; bases unmatched to any gene: 13. This CDR3 has 14 residues. The germline V gene has CDR1 MDHEN and CDR2 SYDVKM.

The CDR3, as DNA: TGTGCCAGCAGCTTAGACCCGGTTTTTGAGCAGTACTTC. Protein product: CASSLDPVFEQYF. The chain is built from TRBV7-9 and TRBJ2-7; D is undetermined. The V and J ends lost 1 base and 7 bases respectively, with 11 bases between them. The CDR3 contains 13 residues. The germline V gene encodes CDR1 SEHNR and CDR2 FQNEAQ (reference sequence).

The chain employs TRBV11-1 and TRBJ2-1, with D tentatively TRBD1 (6 bases). The CDR3 has 14 residues. Germline V gene data show CDR1 as SGHAT and CDR2 as FQDESV (reference sequence). Trimming removed 1 base at V and 10 bases at J, with 14 bases between. As DNA, the CDR3 is TGTGCCAGCAGCTTAGGGGGGCAGTCCTTAGAGCAGTTCTTC. It encodes CASSLGGQSLEQFF.

This clonotype came up many times. This chain connects TRBV20-1 to TRBJ1-1, with TRBD1 matching 8 bases. V lost 3 bases and J lost 0; bases outside the gene matches: 12. This CDR3 spans 17 amino acids. Germline V gene data show CDR1 as DFQATT and CDR2 as SNEGSKA (reference sequence). The CDR3 loop reads CSARSQGAQWLNTEAFF. CDR3 nucleotide sequence: TGCAGTGCTAGGAGCCAGGGGGCGCAGTGGCTGAACACTGAAGCTTTCTTT.

This clonotype was detected a few times. The chain is built from TRBV6-6 and TRBJ2-7; 14 nucleotides line up with TRBD2. V shed 10 bases, J shed 3 bases, and the junction held 5 bases outside the gene matches. CDR1 and CDR2 (germline): MNHNY, SVGAGI (reference sequence). CDR3 length equals 14 residues. CDR3 sequence (DNA): TGTGCCACCGAGGGGACTAGCGGGGGCTACGAGCAGTACTTC. The encoded protein is CATEGTSGGYEQYF.

CDR3 coding DNA: TGTGCCTGGAGTGGCGGGAGGGCCAATGAGCAGTTCTTC. Its protein is CAWSGGRANEQFF. The J gene is TRBJ2-1, the V gene TRBV30; 9 bases line up with TRBD2. Germline CDR1 GTSNPN, CDR2 SVGIG (reference sequence). V was pared by 1 base and J by 6 bases, with 1 base of the junction left unmatched. The CDR3 runs 13 residues.

This clonotype was detected a few times. The gene calls are TRBV11-2 and TRBJ2-6, with a tentative D call TRBD2 (7 bases). The length of the CDR3 is 13 residues. The V and J ends lost 0 bases and 18 bases respectively, with 15 bases between them. CDR1 SGHAT and CDR2 FQNNGV come from the germline V gene. The CDR3 here is CASSLDDSGDKTF. For the CDR3, the DNA is TGTGCCAGCAGCTTAGACGACAGCGGGGACAAGACTTTC.

This clonotype was observed many times. The CDR3 region is CASSAREYQETQYF. The CDR3 DNA is TGTGCCAGCAGCGCCAGGGAGTACCAAGAGACCCAGTACTTC. The chain recombines TRBV7-9 with TRBJ2-5; D possibly uses TRBD1 or TRBD2 (5 bases each). This CDR3 spans 14 amino acids. The V end was cut by 5 bases, the J end by 0 bases, with 10 bases between. The germline CDR1 and CDR2 sequences are SEHNR and FQNEAQ (reference sequence).

Ten or more counts support this clonotype. The chain links TRBV7-3 to TRBJ2-7; possible D gene TRBD2, 7 bases. V lost 5 bases and J lost 0, with 17 bases in between. This CDR3 has 16 residues. Per the germline V gene, CDR1 is SGHTA and CDR2 is FQGTGA. The chain's CDR3 is CASSLGGGEPSYEQYF. The CDR3 DNA is TGTGCCAGCAGCCTAGGGGGGGGGGAGCCCTCCTACGAGCAGTACTTC. Combining the CDR3 with reference TRBV7-3 and TRBJ2-7 gives the whole variable domain GAGVSQTPSNKVTEKGKYVELRCDPISGHTALYWYRQSLGQGPEFLIYFQGTGAADDSGLPNDRFFAVRPEGSVSTLKIQRTERGDSAVYLCASSLGGGEPSYEQYFGPGTRLTVT.

Worth noting for this clonotype: A read error may be the cause here, since a much bigger clone is one base away. The chain combines TRBV7-3 with TRBJ1-1, with D unclear. Per the germline V gene, CDR1 is SGHTA and CDR2 is FQGTGA. This CDR3 is 13 amino acids long. CDR3 bases: TGTCCCAGCAGCTTAATGATGAACACTGAAGCTTTCTTT. This codes for CPSSLMMNTEAFF.

DNA for the CDR3: TGTGCCAGCAGTTTCAACAGGGTCCGCGAGCAGTACTTC. Residues: CASSFNRVREQYF. The rearrangement joins TRBV12-3 or TRBV12-4 to TRBJ2-7; a weak D match, TRBD1 (6 bases). This CDR3 has 13 residues. V was trimmed by 3 bases and J by 6 bases, leaving 12 bases between them.

At least ten counts were recorded for this clonotype. The genes are TRBV7-3 and TRBJ2-3, with D perhaps TRBD1 or TRBD2 (5 bases each). Between the trimmed V and J ends, which lost 5 bases and 1 base, there was a span of 19 bases. The CDR3 is made up of 17 amino acids. Germline lookup yields CDR1 SGHTA and CDR2 FQGTGA. The CDR3 region is CASSAAGTGSGTDTQYF. CDR3 nucleotide sequence: TGTGCCAGCAGCGCCGCTGGGACGGGCTCTGGCACAGATACGCAGTATTTT.

The gene calls are TRBV10-2 and TRBJ1-1, with 11 bases fitting TRBD1. Per the germline V gene, CDR1 is WSHSY and CDR2 is SAAADI. The CDR3 is made up of 15 amino acids. V shed 4 bases, J shed 4 bases, and the junction held 5 bases outside the gene matches. The CDR3 loop reads CASSGLGQGGTEAFF. The DNA of the CDR3 is TGCGCCAGCAGTGGCCTGGGACAGGGGGGCACTGAAGCTTTCTTT.

This clonotype was observed at least ten times. The chain combines TRBV11-2 with TRBJ1-5, with 7 bases matching TRBD1. J gave up 9 bases and V 2 bases, and 25 bases lay outside the gene matches. CDR3 length: 20 amino acids. CDR1 is SGHAT and CDR2 is FQNNGV in the germline V gene. CDR3 amino acids: CASSLFRDRARAGCIWPQHF. The CDR3 DNA follows: TGTGCCAGCAGCTTATTCCGAGACAGGGCCCGGGCGGGATGTATATGGCCCCAGCATTTT. The variable domain in full, with the rest retrieved from reference TRBV11-2 and TRBJ1-5, is EAGVAQSPRYKIIEKRQSVAFWCNPISGHATLYWYQQILGQGPKLLIQFQNNGVVDDSQLPKDRFSAERLKGVDSTLKIQPAKLEDSAVYLCASSLFRDRARAGCIWPQHFGDGTRLSIL.

This clonotype was counted many times. This chain uses TRBV7-2 with TRBJ1-5; D gene uncertain. There are 15 residues in the CDR3. Looked up from germline, CDR1 is SGHTA and CDR2 is FQGNSA. V was trimmed by 4 bases and J by 0 bases, leaving 10 bases between them. CDR3 bases: TGTGCCAGCAGCTATACAGCCATTAGCAATCAGCCCCAGCATTTT. Translation: CASSYTAISNQPQHF.

Points on this clonotype: The junction does not match germline at one end; this may be a read error. The rearrangement links TRBV9 to TRBJ2-5; D gene ambiguous. This CDR3 is 13 amino acids long. Germline-derived CDR1 and CDR2 are SGDLS and YYNGEE. The CDR3 DNA reads as TGTGCCAGCAGCCTACATCCCGGAGAGACCAAGTACTTC. Its protein is CASSLHPGETKYF.